The present TCR beta chain was sequenced within a study of blood T cells in healthy people across ages. Using a J-beta primer mix together with a sample-barcoded 5' primer, a second PCR was run for roughly 7 to 11 cycles. TCRdb re-called the 5' RACE reads through MiXCR, storing one row per CDR3 protein. The profile shows around 1,800,000 distinct CDR3 sequences, more than 35% of them singletons. This clonotype has more than one count but fewer than ten. Input material: blood. The clonotype was recovered from a human donor in good health.

The CDR3, as DNA: TGTGCCACCAGCATGGTAATCTCCTACAATGAGCAGTTCTTC. Translated: CATSMVISYNEQFF. The chain couples TRBV15 to TRBJ2-1; D is ambiguous. V lost 4 bases, J lost 0 bases, and 7 bases lay in between. The CDR3 length is 14 residues. Germline CDR1 LNHNV, CDR2 YYDKDF (reference sequence).